Below are 5 T cell receptor beta chains sequenced from a single sample in a study of blood T cell repertoires in COVID-19. Generated by immunoSEQ multiplex PCR, the TCRdb table keeps only in-frame clones and is missing some. Of 160,000 or so clones listed, more than 70% are singletons. The sequenced material came from peripheral blood. Receptor source: a man aged 60 to 75 with acute or convalescent COVID-19.

The V gene is TRBV15, the J gene TRBJ1-3, with TRBD1 as a possible D gene (6 bases). V was trimmed by 0 bases and J by 1 base, leaving 16 bases between them. There are 18 residues in the CDR3. The germline V gene has CDR1 LNHNV and CDR2 YYDKDF (reference sequence). The CDR3 is CATSRDNVFGTSGNTIYF. The DNA for the CDR3 is TGTGCCACCAGCAGAGATAATGTTTTCGGGACATCTGGAAACACCATATATTTT. Complete variable domain (other parts from reference TRBV15 and TRBJ1-3): DAMVIQNPRYQVTQFGKPVTLSCSQTLNHNVMYWYQQKSSQAPKLLFHYYDKDFNNEADTPDNFQSRRPNTSFCFLDIRSPGLGDTAMYLCATSRDNVFGTSGNTIYFGEGSWLTVV.

This clone occurred many times. Other DNA sequences in the sample encode the same CDR3. This chain joins TRBV4-2 and TRBJ2-7; D gene uncertain. With 3 bases removed from V and 13 bases from J, the gap between germline ends came to 22 bases. This CDR3 has 14 amino acids. Germline values: CDR1 LGHNA, CDR2 YNFKEQ. CDR3 residues: CASSHSATSYELYF. The CDR3 DNA follows: TGTGCCAGCAGCCACTCCGCAACCTCCTACGAGCTCTACTTC.

The chain carries TRBV2 and TRBJ1-2; 7 bases match TRBD1. This CDR3 is 13 amino acids long. Germline V gene lookup returns CDR1 SNHLY and CDR2 FYNNEI. The ends lost 6 bases at V and 2 bases at J; junction bases unmatched: 3. CDR3 in DNA: TGTGCCAGCAGCGAACAGGGGAACTATGGCTACACCTTC. This translates into CASSEQGNYGYTF.

The CDR3 DNA reads TGTGCCAGCAGTTTAACTAGCGGGGGGGTCTCCTACGAGCAGTACTTC. It encodes CASSLTSGGVSYEQYF. This rearrangement joins TRBV6-5 to TRBJ2-7; TRBD2 matches 13 bases. The V segment lost 4 bases and the J segment 0 bases; nucleotides outside the gene matches: 3. Germline V gives CDR1 MNHEY, CDR2 SVGAGI. The CDR3 totals 16 residues.

The V gene is TRBV27, the J gene TRBJ2-7, with TRBD1 matching 11 bases. The length of the CDR3 is 15 residues. With 6 bases clipped from V and 2 bases from J, the junction kept 6 bases outside the gene matches. The germline CDR1 and CDR2 sequences are MNHEY and SMNVEV (reference sequence). Written as DNA, the CDR3 is TGTGCCAGCAGACAAGGGACAGGGGGGACCTACGAGCAGTACTTC. It encodes CASRQGTGGTYEQYF.